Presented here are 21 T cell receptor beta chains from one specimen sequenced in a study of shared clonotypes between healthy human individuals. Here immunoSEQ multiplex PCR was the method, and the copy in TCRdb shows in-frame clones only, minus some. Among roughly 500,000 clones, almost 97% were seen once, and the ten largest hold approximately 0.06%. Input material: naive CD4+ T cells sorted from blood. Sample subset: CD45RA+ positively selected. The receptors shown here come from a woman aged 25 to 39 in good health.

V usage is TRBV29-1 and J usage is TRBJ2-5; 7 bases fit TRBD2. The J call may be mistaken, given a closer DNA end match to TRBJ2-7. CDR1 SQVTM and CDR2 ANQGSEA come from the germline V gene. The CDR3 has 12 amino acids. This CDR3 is CSVALASYEQYF. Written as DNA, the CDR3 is TGCAGCGTTGCACTAGCGTCATACGAGCAGTACTTC.

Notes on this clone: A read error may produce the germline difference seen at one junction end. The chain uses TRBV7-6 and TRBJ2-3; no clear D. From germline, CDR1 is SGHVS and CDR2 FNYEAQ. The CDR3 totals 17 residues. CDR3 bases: TGTGCCAGCAGCCTTCCGTTGACAAGCCCTAACACAGATACGCTGTATTTT. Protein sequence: CASSLPLTSPNTDTLYF.

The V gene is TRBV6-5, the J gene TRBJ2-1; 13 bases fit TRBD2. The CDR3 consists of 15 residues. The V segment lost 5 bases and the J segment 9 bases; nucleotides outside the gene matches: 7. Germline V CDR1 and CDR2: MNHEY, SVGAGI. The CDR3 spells CASSQGTSGNTEQFF. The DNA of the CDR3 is TGTGCCAGCAGTCAAGGGACTAGCGGGAATACTGAGCAGTTCTTC.

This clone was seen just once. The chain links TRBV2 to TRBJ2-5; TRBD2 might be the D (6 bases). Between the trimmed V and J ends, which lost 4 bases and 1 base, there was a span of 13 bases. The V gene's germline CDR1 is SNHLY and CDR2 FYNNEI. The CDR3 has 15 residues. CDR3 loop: CASSAERVGQETQYF. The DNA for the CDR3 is TGTGCCAGCAGTGCAGAGCGGGTCGGCCAAGAGACCCAGTACTTC.

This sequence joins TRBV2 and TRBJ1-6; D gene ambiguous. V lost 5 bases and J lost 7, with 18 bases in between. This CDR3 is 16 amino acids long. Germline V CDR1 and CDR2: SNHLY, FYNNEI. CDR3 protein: CASSLPGRAANSPLHF. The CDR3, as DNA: TGTGCCAGCAGTCTCCCCGGTCGGGCTGCCAATTCACCCCTCCACTTT.

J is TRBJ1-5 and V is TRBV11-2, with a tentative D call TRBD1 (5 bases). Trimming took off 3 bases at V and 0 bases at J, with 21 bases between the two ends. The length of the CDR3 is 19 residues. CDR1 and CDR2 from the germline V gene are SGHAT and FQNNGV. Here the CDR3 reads CASSFVSRDRIYSNQPQHF. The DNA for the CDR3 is TGTGCCAGCAGCTTCGTGTCCCGGGACCGCATCTATAGCAATCAGCCCCAGCATTTT.

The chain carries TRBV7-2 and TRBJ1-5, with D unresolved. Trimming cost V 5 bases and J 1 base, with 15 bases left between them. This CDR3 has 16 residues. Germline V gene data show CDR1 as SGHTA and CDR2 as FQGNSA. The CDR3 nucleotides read TGTGCCAGCAGCCATAGATTTAGGGAGAGCAATCAGCCCCAGCATTTT. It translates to CASSHRFRESNQPQHF.

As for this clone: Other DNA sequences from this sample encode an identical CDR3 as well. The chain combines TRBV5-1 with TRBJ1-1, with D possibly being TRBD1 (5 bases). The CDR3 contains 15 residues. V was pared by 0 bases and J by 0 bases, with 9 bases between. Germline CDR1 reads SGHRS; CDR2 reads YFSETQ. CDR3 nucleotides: TGCGCCAGCAGCTTGGATGGGGGACTGAACACTGAAGCTTTCTTT. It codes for CASSLDGGLNTEAFF. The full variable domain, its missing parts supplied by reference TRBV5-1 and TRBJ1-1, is KAGVTQTPRYLIKTRGQQVTLSCSPISGHRSVSWYQQTPGQGLQFLFEYFSETQRNKGNFPGRFSGRQFSNSRSEMNVSTLELGDSALYLCASSLDGGLNTEAFFGQGTRLTVV.

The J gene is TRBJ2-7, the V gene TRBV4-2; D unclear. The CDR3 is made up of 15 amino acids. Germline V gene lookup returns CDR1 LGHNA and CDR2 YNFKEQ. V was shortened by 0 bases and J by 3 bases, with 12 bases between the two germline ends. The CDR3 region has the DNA TGTGCCAGCAGCCAAGAGCCCGCAGGTTTCTACGAGCAGTACTTC. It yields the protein CASSQEPAGFYEQYF.

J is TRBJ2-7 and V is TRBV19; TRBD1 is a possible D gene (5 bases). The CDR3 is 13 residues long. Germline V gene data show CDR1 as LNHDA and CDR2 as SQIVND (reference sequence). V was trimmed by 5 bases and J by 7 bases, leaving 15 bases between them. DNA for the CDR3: TGTGCCAGTAGTCGGAAGGGGCCTGGGGAGCAGTACTTC. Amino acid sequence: CASSRKGPGEQYF.

The CDR3 nucleotides are TGTGCCAGCAGCGTAGGAGCGGCGGCTAGCACAGATACGCAGTATTTT. Its protein is CASSVGAAASTDTQYF. The chain combines TRBV9 with TRBJ2-3; possible D gene TRBD2, 5 bases. The V gene's germline CDR1 is SGDLS and CDR2 YYNGEE. The CDR3 totals 16 residues. V lost 0 bases to trimming and J lost 0 bases, with 11 bases between them.

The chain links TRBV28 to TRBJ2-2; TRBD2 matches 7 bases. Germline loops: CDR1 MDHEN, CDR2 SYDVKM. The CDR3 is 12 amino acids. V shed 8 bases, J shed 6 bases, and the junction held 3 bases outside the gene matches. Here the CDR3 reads CASLGLAGELFF. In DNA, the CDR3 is TGTGCCAGCCTAGGACTAGCCGGGGAGCTGTTTTTT.

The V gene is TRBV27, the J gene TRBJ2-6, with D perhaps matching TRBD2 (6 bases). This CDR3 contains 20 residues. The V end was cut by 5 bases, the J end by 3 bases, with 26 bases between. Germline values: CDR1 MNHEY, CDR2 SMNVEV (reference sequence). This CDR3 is CASSPTPASEWVIGANVLTF. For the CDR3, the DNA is TGTGCCAGCAGTCCCACCCCCGCTAGCGAGTGGGTTATTGGGGCCAACGTCCTGACTTTC.

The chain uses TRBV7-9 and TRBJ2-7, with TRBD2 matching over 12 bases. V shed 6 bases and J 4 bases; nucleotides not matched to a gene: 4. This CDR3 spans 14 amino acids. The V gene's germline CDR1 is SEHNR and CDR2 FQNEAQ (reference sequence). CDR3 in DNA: TGTGCCAGCAGTCGACTAGCGGGAGAGTACGAGCAGTACTTC. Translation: CASSRLAGEYEQYF.

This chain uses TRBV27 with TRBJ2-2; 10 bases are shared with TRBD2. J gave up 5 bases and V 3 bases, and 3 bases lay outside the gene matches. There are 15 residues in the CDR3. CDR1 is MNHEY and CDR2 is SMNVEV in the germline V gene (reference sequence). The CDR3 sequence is CASSFSLAGTGELFF. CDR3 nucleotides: TGTGCCAGCAGTTTTTCACTAGCGGGGACCGGGGAGCTGTTTTTT.

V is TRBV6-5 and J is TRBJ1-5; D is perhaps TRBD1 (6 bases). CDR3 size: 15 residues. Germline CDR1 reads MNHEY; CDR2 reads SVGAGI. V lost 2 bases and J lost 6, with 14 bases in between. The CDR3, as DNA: TGTGCCAGCAGTTACGGGGGGGCAACGGGTCAGCCCCAGCATTTT. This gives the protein CASSYGGATGQPQHF.

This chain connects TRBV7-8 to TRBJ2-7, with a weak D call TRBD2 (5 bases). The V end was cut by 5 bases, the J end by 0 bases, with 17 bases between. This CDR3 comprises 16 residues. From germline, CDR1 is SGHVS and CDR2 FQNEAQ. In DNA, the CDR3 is TGTGCCAGCAGCCTGGCGGACTTATACCTCTCCTACGAGCAGTACTTC. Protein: CASSLADLYLSYEQYF.

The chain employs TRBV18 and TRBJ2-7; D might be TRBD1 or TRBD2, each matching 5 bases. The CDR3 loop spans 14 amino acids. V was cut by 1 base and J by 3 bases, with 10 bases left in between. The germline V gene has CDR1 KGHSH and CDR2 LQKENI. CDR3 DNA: TGTGCCAGCTCACCACGGGACGCTCACTACGAGCAGTACTTC. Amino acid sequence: CASSPRDAHYEQYF.

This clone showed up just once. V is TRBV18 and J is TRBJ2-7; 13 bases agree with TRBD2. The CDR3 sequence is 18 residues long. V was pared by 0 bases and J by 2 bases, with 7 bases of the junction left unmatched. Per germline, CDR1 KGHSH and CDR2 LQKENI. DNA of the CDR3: TGTGCCAGCTCACCACCGACCGGGACTAGCGGGACTACCTACGAGCAGTACTTC. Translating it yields CASSPPTGTSGTTYEQYF.

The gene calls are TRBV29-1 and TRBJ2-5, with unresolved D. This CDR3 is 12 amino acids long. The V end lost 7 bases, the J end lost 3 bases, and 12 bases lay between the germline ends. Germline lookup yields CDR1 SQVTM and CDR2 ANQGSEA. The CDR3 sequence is CSALYLEETQYF. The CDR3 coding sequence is TGCAGCGCATTGTACCTTGAAGAGACCCAGTACTTC.

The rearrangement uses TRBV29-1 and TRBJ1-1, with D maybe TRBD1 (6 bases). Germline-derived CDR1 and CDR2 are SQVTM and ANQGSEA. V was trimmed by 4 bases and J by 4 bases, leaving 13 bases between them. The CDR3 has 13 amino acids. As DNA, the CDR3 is TGCAGCGTTGTTGGGGGCCGCGGCACTGAAGCTTTCTTT. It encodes CSVVGGRGTEAFF. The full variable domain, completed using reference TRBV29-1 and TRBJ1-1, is SAVISQKPSRDICQRGTSLTIQCQVDSQVTMMFWYRQQPGQSLTLIATANQGSEATYESGFVIDKFPISRPNLTFSTLTVSNMSPEDSSIYLCSVVGGRGTEAFFGQGTRLTVV.